The T cell receptor (beta chain) described here comes from a study of long-term antiretroviral therapy in people with HIV. Trimming removed 5 bases from V and 8 bases from J, with 15 bases in between. Germline values: CDR1 MNHEY, CDR2 SMNVEV (reference sequence). The length of the CDR3 is 13 residues. The immunoSEQ assay was v3.0, run at survey level. Here immunoSEQ multiplex PCR was the method, and the copy in TCRdb shows in-frame clones only, minus some. Of 30,000 or so clones in the sample, roughly 92% were seen once. V and J are TRBV27 and TRBJ1-2; unclear D gene. The sequence derives from a man between 35 and 55 years old with HIV. Sample: unsorted PBMCs, taken 6.2 years after starting antiretroviral therapy. CDR3 loop: CASSPTDRRGYTF. The CDR3 nucleotides are TGTGCCAGCAGTCCAACGGACCGACGGGGCTACACCTTC.